This T cell receptor (beta chain) is drawn from a study of OX40 agonist ivuxolimab in advanced cancers. Study overall: With a range of roughly 20 to 80, age averaged approximately 60 years, and roughly 80% were male. Partial responses were seen in three patients, one with hepatocellular carcinoma and two with cutaneous melanoma. Whole-study findings and limits: On average, a greater number of expanded clones characterised CD8+ T cells relative to CD4+. Clones of CD4+ and CD8+ blood T cells grew by week 6 at doses of 0.1 to 3.0 mg/kg.

Trimming left V 2 bases short and J 0 bases short, with 11 bases between. The germline V gene has CDR1 SGHTA and CDR2 FQGNSA. This CDR3 spans 15 amino acids. As to this clone: Its target is not known.

The repertoire was sequenced with immunoSEQ multiplex PCR; TCRdb's copy has only in-frame clones and lacks some. The data show fewer than 90,000 clones, over 85% seen once. The receptor was derived from an adult with an advanced solid tumor such as melanoma, head and neck, liver or kidney cancer. V and J are TRBV7-2 and TRBJ2-7, with D perhaps being TRBD1 or TRBD2 (5 bases each). The material sequenced was CD4+ or CD8+ T cells sorted from blood, taken in a trial of the OX40 agonist ivuxolimab. The CDR3 bases are TGTGCCAGCAGCTTATGGGGGACGGGCTCCTACGAGCAGTACTTC. It translates to CASSLWGTGSYEQYF.